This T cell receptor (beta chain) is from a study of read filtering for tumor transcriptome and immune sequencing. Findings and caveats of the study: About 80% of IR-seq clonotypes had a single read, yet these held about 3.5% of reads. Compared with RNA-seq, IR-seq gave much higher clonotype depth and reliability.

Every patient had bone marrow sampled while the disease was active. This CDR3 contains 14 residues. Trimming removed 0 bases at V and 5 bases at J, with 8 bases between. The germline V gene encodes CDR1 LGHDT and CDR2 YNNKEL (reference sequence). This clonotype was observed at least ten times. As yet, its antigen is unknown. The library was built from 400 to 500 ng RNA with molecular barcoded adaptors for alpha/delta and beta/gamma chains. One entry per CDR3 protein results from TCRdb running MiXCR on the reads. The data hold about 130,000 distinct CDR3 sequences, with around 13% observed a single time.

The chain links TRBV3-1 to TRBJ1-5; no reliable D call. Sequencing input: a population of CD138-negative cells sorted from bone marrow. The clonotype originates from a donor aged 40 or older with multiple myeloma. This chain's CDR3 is CASSQDGFYQPQHF. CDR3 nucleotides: TGTGCCAGCAGCCAAGATGGTTTTTATCAGCCCCAGCATTTT.